This TCR beta chain came from a study of shared clonotypes between healthy human individuals. Notes on the study in general: Sequencing depth was predicted to influence how clonotypes are shared among donors.

This CDR3 comprises 14 residues. CDR1 SGDLS and CDR2 YYNGEE come from the germline V gene. Between the trimmed V and J ends, which lost 0 bases and 5 bases, there was a span of 11 bases. There are a few counts of this clone. The antigen remains unidentified. TCRdb's table, derived via immunoSEQ multiplex PCR, lists solely in-frame clones and lacks some. Here the sample spans approximately 2.3 million clones, more than 80% being singletons. This clonotype originated in a man aged 18 to 30 in good health. Some clones in this sample may be carry-over from other donors' samples. Specimen: naive CD4+ T cells from PBMCs. The subset: CD45RA+ positively selected. V gene TRBV9 combines with J gene TRBJ1-1; D call uncertain. This chain's CDR3 is CASSVVGSLTEAFF. In DNA form, the CDR3 reads TGTGCCAGCAGCGTAGTAGGCAGTCTGACTGAAGCTTTCTTT.